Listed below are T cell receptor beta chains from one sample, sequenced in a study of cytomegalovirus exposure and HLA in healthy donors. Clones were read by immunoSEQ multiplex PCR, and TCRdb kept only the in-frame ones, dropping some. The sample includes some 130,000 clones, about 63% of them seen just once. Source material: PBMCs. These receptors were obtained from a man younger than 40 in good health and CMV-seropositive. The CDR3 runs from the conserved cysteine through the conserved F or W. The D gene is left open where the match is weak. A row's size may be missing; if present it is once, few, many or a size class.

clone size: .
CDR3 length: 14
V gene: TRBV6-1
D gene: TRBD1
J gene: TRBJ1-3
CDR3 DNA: TGTGCCAGCAGTGAACCAGGGGGGGGAAACACCATATATTTT
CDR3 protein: CASSEPGGGNTIYF

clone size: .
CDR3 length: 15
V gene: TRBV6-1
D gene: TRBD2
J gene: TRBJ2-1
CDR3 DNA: TGTGCCAGCAGTGACCCTAGCGGGAGGGACAATGAGCAGTTCTTC
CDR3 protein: CASSDPSGRDNEQFF

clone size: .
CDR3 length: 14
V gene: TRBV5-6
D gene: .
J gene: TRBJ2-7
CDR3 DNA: TGTGCCAGCAGCTTGGATGGACTCTCCTACGAGCAGTACTTC
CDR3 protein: CASSLDGLSYEQYF

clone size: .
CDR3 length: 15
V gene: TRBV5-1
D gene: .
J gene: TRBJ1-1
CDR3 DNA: TGCGCCAGCAGCTGGGGGGTGGTAAAGAACACTGAAGCTTTCTTT
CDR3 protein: CASSWGVVKNTEAFF

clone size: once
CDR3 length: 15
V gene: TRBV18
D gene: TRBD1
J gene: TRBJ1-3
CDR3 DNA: TGTGCCAGCTCGGCAGGACAGGGCCCAGGAAACACCATATATTTT
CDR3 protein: CASSAGQGPGNTIYF

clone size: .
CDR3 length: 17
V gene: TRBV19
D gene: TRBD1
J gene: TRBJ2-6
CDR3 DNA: TGTGCCAGTAGTATGTTACAGGGGGCAGCTGGGGCCAACGTCCTGACTTTC
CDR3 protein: CASSMLQGAAGANVLTF

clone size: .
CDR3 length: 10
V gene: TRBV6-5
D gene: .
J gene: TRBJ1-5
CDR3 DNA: TGTGCCGCCGGCAGGCAGCCCCAGCATTTT
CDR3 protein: CAAGRQPQHF

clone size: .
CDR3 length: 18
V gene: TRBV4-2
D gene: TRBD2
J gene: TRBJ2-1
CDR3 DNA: TGTGCCAGCAGCCAAGATTTGGGGGGACTAGCGGGATACAATGAGCAGTTCTTC
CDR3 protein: CASSQDLGGLAGYNEQFF

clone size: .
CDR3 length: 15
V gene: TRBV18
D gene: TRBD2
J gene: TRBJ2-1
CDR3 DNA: TGTGCCAGCTCACAAACTAGCGGGGTATACAATGAGCAGTTCTTC
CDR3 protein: CASSQTSGVYNEQFF

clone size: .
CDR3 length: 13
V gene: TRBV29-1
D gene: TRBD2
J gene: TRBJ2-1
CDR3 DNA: TGCAGCGTTGGGGGGAGACTAGCGCTTGAGCAGTTCTTC
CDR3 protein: CSVGGRLALEQFF

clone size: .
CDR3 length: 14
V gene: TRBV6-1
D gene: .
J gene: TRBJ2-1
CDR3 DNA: TGTGCCAGTAACACTTGGAGCTCCTACAATGAGCAGTTCTTC
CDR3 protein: CASNTWSSYNEQFF

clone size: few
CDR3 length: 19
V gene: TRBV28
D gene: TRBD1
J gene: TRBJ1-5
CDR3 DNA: TGTGCCAGCAGTGTCATCCTACCGGGACAGGGACTTAGCAATCAGCCCCAGCATTTT
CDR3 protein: CASSVILPGQGLSNQPQHF

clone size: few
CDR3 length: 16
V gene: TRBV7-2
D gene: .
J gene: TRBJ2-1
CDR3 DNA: TGTGCCAGCAGCCAGGGGGGACATAGCTCCTACAATGAGCAGTTCTTC
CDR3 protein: CASSQGGHSSYNEQFF

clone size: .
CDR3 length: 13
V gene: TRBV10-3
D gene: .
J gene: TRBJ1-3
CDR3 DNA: TGTGCCAGAAGCCGGGACACTGGAAACACCATATATTTT
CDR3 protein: CARSRDTGNTIYF

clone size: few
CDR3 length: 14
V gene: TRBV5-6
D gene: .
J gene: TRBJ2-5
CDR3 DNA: TGTGCCAGCAGCCCGAGGTTGCGGGCGGAGACCCAGTACTTC
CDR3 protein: CASSPRLRAETQYF

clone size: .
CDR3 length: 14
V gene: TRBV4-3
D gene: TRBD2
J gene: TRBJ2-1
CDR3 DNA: TGCGCCAGCAGCAAACTAGCGGGCTACAATGAGCAGTTCTTC
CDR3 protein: CASSKLAGYNEQFF

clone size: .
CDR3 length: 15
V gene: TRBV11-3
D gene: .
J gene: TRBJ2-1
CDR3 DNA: TGTGCCAGCAGCGTGAGACACCCGTGGGGCGATGAGCAGTTCTTC
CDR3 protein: CASSVRHPWGDEQFF

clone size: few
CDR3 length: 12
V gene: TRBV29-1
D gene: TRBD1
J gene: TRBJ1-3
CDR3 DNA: TGCAGCGCTTGGACAGGGGGAAACACCATATATTTT
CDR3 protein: CSAWTGGNTIYF

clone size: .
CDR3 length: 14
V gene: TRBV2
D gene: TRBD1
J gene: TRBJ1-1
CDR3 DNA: TGTGCCAGCAGTGAGGGACAGGGAACCACTGAAGCTTTCTTT
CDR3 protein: CASSEGQGTTEAFF

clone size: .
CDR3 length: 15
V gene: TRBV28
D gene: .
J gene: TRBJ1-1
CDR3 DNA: TGTGCCAGCAGTTTATTCCGTAAGGGAGAGGGAGAAGCTTTCTTT
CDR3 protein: CASSLFRKGEGEAFF

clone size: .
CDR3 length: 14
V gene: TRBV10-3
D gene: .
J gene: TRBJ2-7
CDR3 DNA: TGTGCCATCAGTACAGGACACATCTCCTACGAGCAGTACTTC
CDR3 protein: CAISTGHISYEQYF

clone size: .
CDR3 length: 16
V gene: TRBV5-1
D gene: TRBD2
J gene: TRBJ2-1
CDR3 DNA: TGCGCCAGCAGCTTAGGACTAGCGGGACCCTACAATGAGCAGTTCTTC
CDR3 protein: CASSLGLAGPYNEQFF

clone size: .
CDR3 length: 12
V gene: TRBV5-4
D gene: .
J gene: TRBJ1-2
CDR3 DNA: TGTGCCAGCAGCGGCAGGAACTATGGCTACACCTTC
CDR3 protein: CASSGRNYGYTF

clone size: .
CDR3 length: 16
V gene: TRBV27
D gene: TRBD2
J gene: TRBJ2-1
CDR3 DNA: TGTGCCAGCAGTTTATCGACTAGCGGGACCTACAATGAGCAGTTCTTC
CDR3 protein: CASSLSTSGTYNEQFF